The present T cell receptor (beta chain) was sequenced within a study of cytomegalovirus exposure and HLA in healthy donors. Study results and caveats: Listed as cytomegalovirus-associated were 150 or so TCR beta chains. A later analysis reportedly found that, within productive TCRs, an Asian-associated ancestry cluster had fewer N-insertions than the mean observed across the 666 donors.

V lost 8 bases, J lost 6 bases, and 6 bases stayed unmatched. Germline CDR1 is MDHEN and CDR2 is SYDVKM. CDR3 size: 13 residues. In this sample, this clone turned up once. Its target is not known. The PCR had 60 Vbeta and 13 Jbeta primers. Generated by immunoSEQ multiplex PCR, the TCRdb table keeps only in-frame clones and is missing some. The repertoire consists of around 58,000 clones, with approximately 80% occurring once and the leading ten covering about 2.3%. This TCR was sampled from a female donor in good health and CMV-seronegative. Sequencing was done on a sample of PBMCs. V gene TRBV28 combines with J gene TRBJ2-7; TRBD1 matches at 11 bases. CDR3: CASGSGTGGEQYF. Written as DNA, the CDR3 is TGTGCCAGCGGGTCCGGGACAGGGGGCGAGCAGTACTTC.